This TCR beta chain was sequenced for a study of Ad26.COV2.S vaccination and SARS-CoV-2 variants. Method: immunoSEQ multiplex PCR; TCRdb's copy keeps in-frame clones and lacks some. The data hold under 95,000 clones, with approximately 81% observed a single time. The TCR originated in a human donor who had recovered from COVID-19. Sequenced here: peripheral blood, sampled after recovery from COVID-19.

Here the CDR3 DNA reads TGTGCCAGCAGTTCCGGGACAGGGGGTAGGAATCAGCCCCAGCATTTT. Its protein product is CASSSGTGGRNQPQHF. This chain links TRBV27 with TRBJ1-5; 11 bases are a match to TRBD1. The trim removed 4 bases at V and 4 bases at J, leaving 6 bases unmatched. CDR1 MNHEY and CDR2 SMNVEV come from the germline V gene (reference sequence). This CDR3 region has 16 residues.